The sequence of this TCR beta chain was determined in a study of blood T cell repertoires in COVID-19. CDR1 and CDR2 from the germline V gene are SGHTA and FQGNSA. V dropped 3 bases and J dropped 6 bases, with 17 bases sitting between them. There are 16 residues in the CDR3. The authors' processing: Amplification of reference gene primers provided the estimated nucleated cell counts. Only in-frame clones appear in the TCRdb table, and some are missing; sequencing was by immunoSEQ multiplex PCR. D and trimming come from the DNA, and the V and J calls and clone size come from that table. The sample holds 110,000 or so clones, 85% to 90% seen once. Patients at the Seattle site were enrolled during active infection and followed longitudinally.

Sequences were obtained from peripheral blood. This TCR was sampled from a woman aged 55-70 years with COVID-19, enrolled during active disease. This chain links TRBV7-2 with TRBJ1-4; the D gene is possibly TRBD1 (5 bases). CDR3 protein: CASSLPGGDGDEKLFF. The CDR3 DNA reads as TGTGCCAGCAGCTTGCCCGGGGGGGATGGGGATGAAAAACTGTTTTTT.